One T cell receptor (beta chain) is described in this entry. The sample holds other DNA sequences that translate to the same CDR3. These data belong to a study of blood T cell repertoires in COVID-19. Overall study context: The analysed material was cDNA or gDNA that came from T cells, B-cell-depleted T cells, or PBMCs.

The germline V gene encodes CDR1 MNHEY and CDR2 SMNVEV (reference sequence). After removal of 2 bases from V and 4 bases from J, the junction contained 7 bases not matched to a gene. The length of the CDR3 is 15 residues. Original data processing: The assay estimated nucleated cells by amplifying reference gene primers. Libraries were prepared by immunoSEQ multiplex PCR; TCRdb keeps only in-frame clonotypes and omits some of them. V and J calls and clone size follow that table, whereas D and trimming were derived from the DNA. The profile shows 25,000 to 35,000 clones, about 90% of them singletons. The V call is TRBV27, the J call TRBJ1-2, with 7 bases that match TRBD1. This sequence was found in a human donor in a cohort sampled during active COVID-19. Sequenced input: peripheral blood. CDR3 coding DNA: TGTGCCAGCAGTTTAACCCAGCCAGGGGGCTATGGCTACACCTTC. Protein sequence: CASSLTQPGGYGYTF.